Below, 30 T cell receptor beta chains from the same sample are listed, as sequenced in a study of CD8 T cells in Susac syndrome. About 0.45 to 1 ug RNA was reverse transcribed with random hexamers. Each CDR3 protein is one row after TCRdb ran MiXCR on the immunoSEQ multiplex PCR reads. The sample lists about 400,000 distinct CDR3 sequences; 75% to 90% were seen once. The source material was CD8+ T cells from PBMCs. The receptors were sampled from a human donor with multiple sclerosis.

The chain links TRBV6-1 to TRBJ2-2; D might be TRBD2 (5 bases). The germline V and J ends were trimmed by 4 bases and 8 bases, with 8 bases remaining between them. This CDR3 comprises 12 residues. CDR1 and CDR2 from the germline V gene are MNHNS and SASEGT. The CDR3 spells CASSVPGGELFF. CDR3 sequence (DNA): TGTGCCAGCAGTGTCCCGGGGGGGGAGCTGTTTTTT.

The chain uses TRBV20-1 and TRBJ2-1; no reliable D call. Trimming shortened V by 0 bases and J by 0 bases, and 9 bases separated the two germline ends. The germline gives CDR1 DFQATT, CDR2 SNEGSKA (reference sequence). The CDR3 sequence is 15 residues long. The CDR3 nucleotides read TGCAGTGCTAGAGATCGGACCTTCTCCTACAATGAGCAGTTCTTC. The encoded protein is CSARDRTFSYNEQFF.

This sequence joins TRBV7-9 and TRBJ2-5; tentative D call: TRBD1 (6 bases). The CDR3 sequence is 15 residues long. The V end was cut by 4 bases, the J end by 3 bases, with 15 bases between. Germline V gene lookup returns CDR1 SEHNR and CDR2 FQNEAQ (reference sequence). CDR3 residues: CASSSLSGVKETQYF. CDR3 in DNA: TGTGCCAGCAGCTCACTTTCAGGGGTTAAAGAGACCCAGTACTTC.

The chain combines TRBV11-2 with TRBJ2-7; D is perhaps TRBD2 (6 bases). V lost 4 bases to trimming and J lost 6 bases, with 19 bases between them. Per germline, CDR1 SGHAT and CDR2 FQNNGV. The CDR3 has 15 amino acids. The CDR3 here is CASSWRDPPSPEQYF. The CDR3 region has the DNA TGTGCCAGCAGCTGGCGGGACCCACCATCCCCCGAGCAGTACTTC.

This clonotype was detected only once. The rearrangement links TRBV12-3 or TRBV12-4 to TRBJ2-1; 8 nucleotides agree with TRBD1. The CDR3 has 15 residues. V lost 3 bases to trimming and J lost 14 bases; unmatched junction nucleotides: 15. The CDR3 region has the DNA TGTGCCAGCAGTTTCAATCCCCCAGGGGGCCCGGGAAAGTTCTTC. This translates into CASSFNPPGGPGKFF.

The chain is built from TRBV19 and TRBJ2-3, with 8 bases lining up with TRBD2. From germline, CDR1 is LNHDA and CDR2 SQIVND (reference sequence). CDR3 size: 13 residues. Germline trimming cut 11 bases from V and 6 bases from J; bases unmatched to any gene: 10. The CDR3 loop is CAAGGGPGDTQYF. The CDR3 DNA reads as TGTGCCGCCGGCGGGGGGCCGGGGGATACGCAGTATTTT.

This clonotype showed up just a few times. J is TRBJ2-7 and V is TRBV6-1, with a weak D call TRBD2 (5 bases). The CDR3 extends over 15 amino acids. Germline-derived CDR1 and CDR2 are MNHNS and SASEGT. V was shortened by 1 base and J by 3 bases, with 13 bases between the two germline ends. DNA of the CDR3: TGTGCCAGCAGTGAAGGACCCCCGGGGTACTACGAGCAGTACTTC. Protein: CASSEGPPGYYEQYF.

V usage is TRBV28 and J usage is TRBJ1-3; D perhaps matches TRBD1 (5 bases). The CDR3 sequence is 18 residues long. V was shortened by 3 bases and J by 1 base, with 19 bases between the two germline ends. Germline lookup yields CDR1 MDHEN and CDR2 SYDVKM. CDR3 bases: TGTGCCAGCAGTTTCACTCCCGGGACCTTGTCGTCTGGAAACACCATATATTTT. Its protein product is CASSFTPGTLSSGNTIYF.

The rearrangement links TRBV5-6 to TRBJ1-2; no clear D. Germline V gene lookup returns CDR1 SGHDT and CDR2 YYEEEE. Trimming removed 7 bases at V and 4 bases at J, with 20 bases between. The CDR3 contains 15 residues. CDR3 DNA sequence: TGTGCCAGCTTCCATTCTGCGCCCGCGAGCTATGGCTACACCTTC. This encodes CASFHSAPASYGYTF. The full variable domain, in which reference TRBV5-6 and TRBJ1-2 provide the parts outside the CDR3, is DAGVTQSPTHLIKTRGQQVTLRCSPKSGHDTVSWYQQALGQGPQFIFQYYEEEERQRGNFPDRFSGHQFPNYSSELNVNALLLGDSALYLCASFHSAPASYGYTFGSGTRLTVV.

The V call is TRBV29-1, the J call TRBJ2-5; 9 positions match TRBD1. The CDR3 has 14 amino acids. V trimming: 5 bases; J trimming: 1 base; junction bases outside the gene matches: 5. CDR1 and CDR2 (germline): SQVTM, ANQGSEA. Here the CDR3 reads CSVRQGVGQETQYF. CDR3 nucleotide sequence: TGCAGCGTTCGACAGGGGGTCGGCCAAGAGACCCAGTACTTC.

In its sample, this clonotype was seen a few times. The chain uses TRBV5-1 and TRBJ2-2, with D possibly being TRBD1 (6 bases). There are 14 residues in the CDR3. Germline V gene lookup returns CDR1 SGHRS and CDR2 YFSETQ. The V end was cut by 6 bases, the J end by 6 bases, with 15 bases between. The CDR3 here is CASTRGLGPGELFF. CDR3 in DNA: TGCGCCAGCACAAGGGGGTTAGGCCCCGGGGAGCTGTTTTTT.

The chain links TRBV3-1 to TRBJ2-1, with D perhaps being TRBD1 or TRBD2 (5 bases each). The CDR3 is 14 amino acids. Germline V lookup: CDR1 LGHDT, CDR2 YNNKEL (reference sequence). V shed 1 base and J shed 9 bases, with 13 bases lying between them. CDR3 DNA sequence: TGTGCCAGCAGCCAAGTAGGGACCCCGGTTGAGCAGTTCTTC. Amino acids: CASSQVGTPVEQFF.

This chain links TRBV27 with TRBJ1-5; 9 bases agree with TRBD1. The germline V gene has CDR1 MNHEY and CDR2 SMNVEV (reference sequence). The ends lost 4 bases at V and 6 bases at J; junction bases unmatched: 4. CDR3 length equals 14 residues. DNA of the CDR3: TGTGCCAGCAGTTACAGGGGGCCCGGTCAGCCCCAGCATTTT. Translation: CASSYRGPGQPQHF.

This clonotype is a singleton in its sample. The chain is built from TRBV7-2 and TRBJ2-7; 8 positions agree with TRBD2. The CDR3 has 14 amino acids. Germline lookup yields CDR1 SGHTA and CDR2 FQGNSA. V shed 4 bases, J shed 5 bases, and the junction held 7 bases outside the gene matches. CDR3 amino acids: CASSYLEAGDEQYF. CDR3 in DNA: TGTGCCAGCAGCTATCTCGAAGCGGGAGACGAGCAGTACTTC.

The chain is built from TRBV3-1 and TRBJ2-7; D gene uncertain. The germline V and J ends were trimmed by 0 bases and 5 bases, with 5 bases remaining between them. This CDR3 region has 12 residues. Germline V gene sequence: CDR1 LGHDT, CDR2 YNNKEL (reference sequence). DNA of the CDR3: TGTGCCAGCAGCCAAGACTTCAACGAGCAGTACTTC. Translating gives CASSQDFNEQYF.

The chain combines TRBV10-3 with TRBJ2-6; TRBD1 might be the D (5 bases). Per germline, CDR1 ENHRY and CDR2 SYGVKD. This CDR3 is built from 16 residues. Trimming left V 4 bases short and J 0 bases short, with 10 bases between. The CDR3 loop is CAISALTVSGANVLTF. CDR3 coding DNA: TGTGCCATCAGTGCACTGACAGTCTCTGGGGCCAACGTCCTGACTTTC.

This chain joins TRBV6-2 or TRBV6-3 and TRBJ2-2; D call uncertain. Trimming left V 6 bases short and J 8 bases short, with 7 bases between. CDR1 MNHEY and CDR2 SVGEGT come from the germline V gene. The CDR3 loop spans 11 amino acids. CDR3 sequence (DNA): TGTGCCAGCAGCACGGTGGGGGAGCTGTTTTTT. Translation gives CASSTVGELFF.

The chain couples TRBV5-4 to TRBJ1-3; D unclear. The CDR3 consists of 15 residues. Trimming removed 1 base at V and 0 bases at J, with 8 bases between. The V gene's germline CDR1 is SGHNT and CDR2 YYREEE (reference sequence). For the CDR3, the DNA is TGTGCCAGCAGCTTGTTGGGGAGCTCTGGAAACACCATATATTTT. Translation gives CASSLLGSSGNTIYF. Drawing the rest from reference TRBV5-4 and TRBJ1-3, the complete variable domain is ETGVTQSPTHLIKTRGQQVTLRCSSQSGHNTVSWYQQALGQGPQFIFQYYREEENGRGNFPPRFSGLQFPNYSSELNVNALELDDSALYLCASSLLGSSGNTIYFGEGSWLTVV.

The chain couples TRBV12-3 or TRBV12-4 to TRBJ1-2, with TRBD1 identical over 9 bases. V dropped 6 bases and J dropped 7; count of bases not matched to a gene: 9. CDR3 length equals 14 residues. CDR3 in DNA: TGTGCCAGCAGCCCGGACAGGGGATTGTCTGGCTACACCTTC. It yields the protein CASSPDRGLSGYTF.

This chain uses TRBV2 with TRBJ2-7; maybe TRBD1 (6 bases). Germline lookup yields CDR1 SNHLY and CDR2 FYNNEI. Trimming pared 3 bases from V and 3 bases from J, leaving 12 bases between. The CDR3 spans 14 residues. The CDR3 DNA follows: TGTGCCAGCAGTGATTGGGACACCTACTACGAGCAGTACTTC. Translation: CASSDWDTYYEQYF. Full variable domain (remainder filled in from reference TRBV2 and TRBJ2-7): EPEVTQTPSHQVTQMGQEVILRCVPISNHLYFYWYRQILGQKVEFLVSFYNNEISEKSEIFDDQFSVERPDGSNFTLKIRSTKLEDSAMYFCASSDWDTYYEQYFGPGTRLTVT.

This clonotype was counted once. The chain recombines TRBV11-2 with TRBJ1-2, with TRBD1 matching over 8 bases. Trimming at V came to 4 bases and at J to 4 bases, leaving 5 bases not matched to a gene. Germline loops: CDR1 SGHAT, CDR2 FQNNGV. The CDR3 extends over 14 amino acids. CDR3 sequence reads: CASSSTGQGYGYTF. DNA of the CDR3: TGTGCCAGCAGCTCAACAGGACAGGGCTATGGCTACACCTTC. Filled out from reference TRBV11-2 and TRBJ1-2, the complete variable domain reads EAGVAQSPRYKIIEKRQSVAFWCNPISGHATLYWYQQILGQGPKLLIQFQNNGVVDDSQLPKDRFSAERLKGVDSTLKIQPAKLEDSAVYLCASSSTGQGYGYTFGSGTRLTVV.

This clonotype was seen a single time. This chain connects TRBV29-1 to TRBJ2-1, with 8 bases lining up with TRBD2. The CDR3 extends over 15 amino acids. V shed 3 bases, J shed 8 bases, and the junction held 12 bases outside the gene matches. CDR1 and CDR2 (germline): SQVTM, ANQGSEA. CDR3 residues: CSVETLLAVGDEQFF. The CDR3, as DNA: TGCAGCGTTGAGACGTTACTAGCGGTGGGCGATGAGCAGTTCTTC.

This chain uses TRBV12-3 or TRBV12-4 with TRBJ2-7, with D possibly called TRBD1 or TRBD2 (5 bases each). The CDR3 runs 11 residues. Trimming shortened V by 6 bases and J by 5 bases, and 8 bases separated the two germline ends. The CDR3 here is CASSRGDEQYF. As DNA, the CDR3 is TGTGCCAGCAGCCGAGGGGACGAGCAGTACTTC.

This chain joins TRBV7-8 and TRBJ1-2; D is unclear. V was shortened by 3 bases and J by 3 bases, with 17 bases between the two germline ends. This CDR3 has 16 amino acids. Germline values: CDR1 SGHVS, CDR2 FQNEAQ. CDR3 region: CASSFLQPSPDYGYTF. In DNA, the CDR3 is TGTGCCAGCAGCTTCCTACAGCCTTCCCCCGACTATGGCTACACCTTC. The variable domain in full, completed from reference TRBV7-8 and TRBJ1-2, reads GAGVSQSPRYKVAKRGQDVALRCDPISGHVSLFWYQQALGQGPEFLTYFQNEAQLDKSGLPSDRFFAERPEGSVSTLKIQRTQQEDSAVYLCASSFLQPSPDYGYTFGSGTRLTVV.

The V gene is TRBV11-1, the J gene TRBJ2-3; tentatively, D is TRBD1 or TRBD2 (5 bases each). V was shortened by 3 bases and J by 4 bases, with 11 bases between the two germline ends. Germline V CDR1 and CDR2: SGHAT, FQDESV (reference sequence). CDR3 length: 14 amino acids. The CDR3 coding sequence is TGTGCCAGCAGCTTGGGGGAACTAGCAGATACGCAGTATTTT. Translation: CASSLGELADTQYF.

This clonotype was observed once. This chain joins TRBV30 and TRBJ2-2; no clear D gene. In germline, CDR1 is GTSNPN, CDR2 SVGIG (reference sequence). The CDR3 runs to 10 residues. The ends were cut back, 7 bases at V and 5 bases at J, with 5 bases in the middle. In DNA, the CDR3 is TGTGCCTTCCGTACCGGGGAGCTGTTTTTT. Its protein product is CAFRTGELFF.

The CDR3 sequence: CASSWSGGSIDYTF. CDR3 coding DNA: TGTGCCAGTAGTTGGTCGGGCGGCTCAATCGACTACACCTTC. The V gene is TRBV19, the J gene TRBJ1-2, with no clear D. Germline CDR1 reads LNHDA; CDR2 reads SQIVND (reference sequence). The V end was cut by 5 bases, the J end by 10 bases, with 20 bases between. The CDR3 is 14 amino acids.

The CDR3 region has the DNA TGCGCCAGCAGCCCGCCAGGGGGGGCCGGGGAGCTGTTTTTT. This codes for CASSPPGGAGELFF. V is TRBV4-1 and J is TRBJ2-2; D may match TRBD1 or TRBD2 (7 bases each). CDR3 length: 14 residues. Germline V gives CDR1 MGHRA, CDR2 YSYEKL. V was clipped by 4 bases and J by 6 bases, with 12 bases between them.

This chain links TRBV6-2 or TRBV6-3 with TRBJ2-7, with 11 positions matching TRBD2. The CDR3 is made up of 15 amino acids. V shed 4 bases and J 6 bases; nucleotides not matched to a gene: 8. Looked up from germline, CDR1 is MNHEY and CDR2 is SVGEGT. In DNA form, the CDR3 reads TGTGCCAGCAGTTTTACTCCGGGACTAGCGGCCGAGCAGTACTTC. This translates into CASSFTPGLAAEQYF.

This chain links TRBV9 with TRBJ1-3; 8 bases map to TRBD1. V dropped 4 bases and J dropped 4; count of bases not matched to a gene: 7. Germline V gives CDR1 SGDLS, CDR2 YYNGEE. The CDR3 contains 15 residues. The CDR3 loop is CASSPGTGHGNTIYF. DNA for the CDR3: TGTGCCAGCAGCCCCGGGACAGGCCACGGAAACACCATATATTTT.